This T cell receptor (beta chain) was identified in a study of shared clonotypes between healthy human individuals. Researchers ran the assay at a deep level. Genomic DNA (from each subset) was split evenly across several immunoSEQ plates. Libraries were prepared by immunoSEQ multiplex PCR; TCRdb keeps only in-frame clonotypes and omits some of them. The sample comprises roughly 700,000 clones, about nine tenths of which are singletons, and about a third rests with the top ten. Study results and caveats: Clonotypes shared by all four sorted-subset donors had higher generation probabilities than non-shared clonotypes.

In the case of this clone: Its antigen is unknown.

This clonotype originated in a man aged 18 to 35 in good health. Some clones in this sample may be carry-over from other donors' samples. The material sequenced was memory CD8+ T cells from PBMCs. Stated subset: CD45RO+ cells pooled with CCR7-negative TemRA cells.

CDR3 bases: TGTGCCAGCAGCGCCAGGGGGACTAGCGGAAGCTCCTACAATGAGCAGTTCTTC. Translation gives CASSARGTSGSSYNEQFF. J is TRBJ2-1 and V is TRBV9, with 11 bases lining up with TRBD2. The ends lost 3 bases at V and 0 bases at J; junction bases unmatched: 8. CDR3 length: 18 amino acids. Germline V gene data show CDR1 as SGDLS and CDR2 as YYNGEE.